Shown below are 4 T cell receptor beta chains from a single sample sequenced in a study of blood T cell repertoires in COVID-19 (dated by TCRdb to the early 2020s). Library preparation used the immunoSEQ multiplex PCR assay. TCRdb took over this immuneACCESS table, retaining in-frame rearrangements with V and J assigned. Such tables are incomplete; in checked studies, under half of the missing clones stem from an unresolved V gene, and the remainder is unexplained. The sample profile shows roughly 80,000 clones; around 80% of them were found once. The ten biggest clones cover just under 6% of the sample. The specimen sequenced was peripheral blood. Source of these receptors: a man in his 60s with active or convalescent COVID-19.

The genes are TRBV6-1 and TRBJ1-2; D is ambiguous. The ends were cut back, 2 bases at V and 2 bases at J, with 6 bases in the middle. The germline gives CDR1 MNHNS, CDR2 SASEGT. The CDR3 totals 13 residues. In nucleotides, the CDR3 is TGTGCCAGCAGTGAAAACAGAAACTATGGCTACACCTTC. It specifies CASSENRNYGYTF.

The chain couples TRBV29-1 to TRBJ1-2; the match to TRBD1 covers 7 bases. The CDR3 covers 17 residues. Germline CDR1 reads SQVTM; CDR2 reads ANQGSEA. Unmatched junction bases numbered 19, after V lost 4 bases and J lost 5 bases. CDR3 sequence reads: CSVGFGDSAYGGYGYTF. The DNA for the CDR3 is TGCAGCGTTGGGTTTGGGGACAGTGCATATGGGGGATATGGCTACACCTTC.

The chain is built from TRBV18 and TRBJ1-2; a weak D match, TRBD1 (6 bases). Germline lookup yields CDR1 KGHSH and CDR2 LQKENI. The germline V and J ends were trimmed by 3 bases and 0 bases, with 11 bases remaining between them. The CDR3 is 15 amino acids. CDR3 protein: CASSPGGGANYGYTF. The DNA for the CDR3 is TGTGCCAGCTCACCCGGAGGGGGGGCTAACTATGGCTACACCTTC.

This chain connects TRBV3-1 (or the pseudogene TRBV3-2) to TRBJ2-3, with 10 bases identical to TRBD2. The germline CDR1 and CDR2 sequences are LGHDT and YNNKEL (reference sequence). The trim removed 3 bases at V and 0 bases at J, leaving 6 bases unmatched. CDR3 length: 17 amino acids. CDR3 in DNA: TGTGCCAGCAGCCAGGTTAGCGGGGGGACTAGCACAGATACGCAGTATTTT. Translated: CASSQVSGGTSTDTQYF.